These 15 T cell receptor beta chains came from one sample sequenced in a study of T cell repertoires in MIS-A myocarditis. The protocol was immunoSEQ multiplex PCR, while the TCRdb copy is restricted to in-frame clones and leaves out a portion. Seen here are around 7,000 clones, just under 80% observed once, and the top ten hold roughly 19%. Material for sequencing was right inferior lung lobe tissue obtained at autopsy. The source of these receptors is a man between 18 and 35 years old with fulminant myocarditis from multisystem inflammatory syndrome in adults (MIS-A) after COVID-19.

The table lists this clone with a few counts. V usage is TRBV10-1 and J usage is TRBJ2-7; 12 positions match TRBD2. The CDR3 is 18 residues long. Germline V gives CDR1 WNHNN, CDR2 SYGVQD (reference sequence). J was trimmed by 2 bases and V by 4 bases; bases with no gene match: 12. In nucleotides, the CDR3 is TGCGCCAGCAGTGCCGGGACTAGCGGGCCATTAAACCCCTACGAGCAGTACTTC. This sequence encodes CASSAGTSGPLNPYEQYF.

V and J are TRBV18 and TRBJ1-4, with no clear D. Germline values: CDR1 KGHSH, CDR2 LQKENI. This CDR3 contains 15 residues. V lost 3 bases and J lost 8, with 16 bases in between. CDR3 sequence (DNA): TGTGCCAGCTCACCCCGGCGGCCCGACGGCGAAAAACTGTTTTTT. Amino acid sequence: CASSPRRPDGEKLFF. Based on the CDR3 plus reference TRBV18 and TRBJ1-4, the full variable domain is NAGVMQNPRHLVRRRGQEARLRCSPMKGHSHVYWYRQLPEEGLKFMVYLQKENIIDESGMPKERFSAEFPKEGPSILRIQQVVRGDSAAYFCASSPRRPDGEKLFFGSGTQLSVL.

The chain is built from TRBV4-3 and TRBJ1-3; TRBD1 aligns across 9 bases. The V gene's germline CDR1 is LGHNA and CDR2 YSLEER. The CDR3 length is 18 residues. Trimming at V came to 3 bases and at J to 4 bases, leaving 13 bases not matched to a gene. The CDR3 spells CASSQGVIQGASGNTIYF. In DNA form, the CDR3 reads TGCGCCAGCAGCCAGGGGGTCATACAGGGGGCTTCCGGAAACACCATATATTTT.

This clone was detected a few times. The chain combines TRBV4-3 with TRBJ2-1; D might be TRBD1 (6 bases). CDR3 length: 15 residues. Germline V gene sequence: CDR1 LGHNA, CDR2 YSLEER. The germline V and J ends were trimmed by 4 bases and 7 bases, with 17 bases remaining between them. CDR3 coding DNA: TGCGCCAGCAGCCTTTCGTGGTTAGGGGGAAATGAGCAGTTCTTC. Translated, it gives CASSLSWLGGNEQFF.

The rearrangement joins TRBV2 to TRBJ2-1; no definite D call. V was pared by 3 bases and J by 7 bases, with 10 bases between. The CDR3 has 13 residues. From germline, CDR1 is SNHLY and CDR2 FYNNEI. DNA for the CDR3: TGTGCCAGCAGTGAGCAAACAGAAAATGAGCAGTTCTTC. Amino acid sequence: CASSEQTENEQFF.

J is TRBJ2-3 and V is TRBV3-1 (or the pseudogene TRBV3-2), with 10 positions matching TRBD1. Germline values: CDR1 LGHDT, CDR2 YNNKEL (reference sequence). The CDR3 is 16 amino acids. V was pared by 4 bases and J by 1 base, with 5 bases of the junction left unmatched. This CDR3 is CASSLSDRGGTDTQYF. CDR3 nucleotides: TGTGCCAGCAGCCTCTCGGACAGGGGGGGCACAGATACGCAGTATTTT.

The rearrangement links TRBV29-1 to TRBJ2-3, with TRBD1 matching over 10 bases. CDR1 and CDR2 from the germline V gene are SQVTM and ANQGSEA. Germline trimming cut 4 bases from V and 4 bases from J; bases unmatched to any gene: 8. The CDR3 length is 15 residues. The CDR3 coding sequence is TGCAGCGTTGTACTGATGACAGGGGGCTCAGATACGCAGTATTTT. As protein: CSVVLMTGGSDTQYF.

This rearrangement joins TRBV11-2 to TRBJ2-3; 10 bases match TRBD2. The CDR3 is 16 amino acids. CDR1 SGHAT and CDR2 FQNNGV come from the germline V gene. V trimming: 3 bases; J trimming: 5 bases; junction bases outside the gene matches: 8. The CDR3 region has the DNA TGTGCCAGCAGCTTCGGACTAGCGGTCTCGGGAGATACGCAGTATTTT. As protein: CASSFGLAVSGDTQYF.

The V and J genes are TRBV5-1 and TRBJ2-3, with 15 bases lining up with TRBD2. This CDR3 spans 16 amino acids. The germline CDR1 and CDR2 sequences are SGHRS and YFSETQ. V gave up 3 bases and J gave up 5 bases; unmatched junction bases: 4. CDR3 nucleotide sequence: TGCGCCAGCAGCTCGCTGGGACTAGCGGGAGGAGATACGCAGTATTTT. As protein: CASSSLGLAGGDTQYF.

The chain links TRBV7-3 to TRBJ2-3, with TRBD1 matching over 7 bases. Trimming removed 3 bases from V and 3 bases from J; junction bases left unmatched: 0. In germline, CDR1 is SGHTA, CDR2 FQGTGA. This CDR3 has 13 amino acids. In nucleotides, the CDR3 is TGTGCCAGCAGCTTGACAGGGACAGATACGCAGTATTTT. Translation gives CASSLTGTDTQYF.

This clone has only a few counts. V and J are TRBV7-9 and TRBJ1-1, with TRBD1 as a possible D gene (5 bases). This CDR3 spans 17 amino acids. Trimming took 0 bases from V and 2 from J, leaving 16 bases between them. Germline values: CDR1 SEHNR, CDR2 FQNEAQ (reference sequence). The chain's CDR3 is CASSLAYTGTDNTEAFF. The CDR3, as DNA: TGTGCCAGCAGCTTAGCTTACACCGGGACCGATAACACTGAAGCTTTCTTT. Full variable domain (remainder filled in from reference TRBV7-9 and TRBJ1-1): DTGVSQNPRHKITKRGQNVTFRCDPISEHNRLYWYRQTLGQGPEFLTYFQNEAQLEKSRLLSDRFSAERPKGSFSTLEIQRTEQGDSAMYLCASSLAYTGTDNTEAFFGQGTRLTVV.

This clone was counted once. The chain joins TRBV9 to TRBJ2-1, with a weak D call TRBD2 (6 bases). Germline CDR1 and CDR2: SGDLS and YYNGEE. V was trimmed by 0 bases and J by 4 bases, leaving 14 bases between them. This CDR3 has 16 residues. CDR3 bases: TGTGCCAGCAGCGTAGGTGGATCGGGAGCGTACAATGAGCAGTTCTTC. This sequence encodes CASSVGGSGAYNEQFF.

V usage is TRBV7-2 and J usage is TRBJ1-6; D remains unclear. Trimming cost V 5 bases and J 10 bases, with 9 bases left between them. There are 12 residues in the CDR3. Germline loops: CDR1 SGHTA, CDR2 FQGNSA. The CDR3 protein is CASSPPESPLHF. As DNA, the CDR3 is TGTGCCAGCAGCCCCCCGGAGTCACCCCTCCACTTT.

The chain employs TRBV14 and TRBJ2-2; TRBD2 agrees at 9 bases. The CDR3 sequence is 15 residues long. The V segment lost 0 bases and the J segment 4 bases; nucleotides outside the gene matches: 0. Looked up from germline, CDR1 is SGHDN and CDR2 is FVKESK. The CDR3 is CASSQELAGTGELFF. CDR3 nucleotides: TGTGCCAGCAGCCAAGAACTAGCGGGCACCGGGGAGCTGTTTTTT.

V gene TRBV5-4 combines with J gene TRBJ2-3; 9 bases are a match to TRBD1. Trimming cost V 1 base and J 1 base; bases outside gene matches: 4. Per the germline V gene, CDR1 is SGHNT and CDR2 is YYREEE (reference sequence). There are 16 residues in the CDR3. CDR3 in DNA: TGTGCCAGCAGCTTGCAACAGGGGGCTGGCACAGATACGCAGTATTTT. Protein: CASSLQQGAGTDTQYF.